There are a few counts of the clone carrying this TCR beta chain. The sample comes from a study of blood T cell repertoires in COVID-19. The CDR3 is 14 amino acids. Trimming pared 9 bases from V and 3 bases from J, leaving 14 bases between. The germline CDR1 and CDR2 sequences are KGHDR and SFDVKD. Cohort assignment relied on participant-reported clinical history. Some clones are missing from TCRdb's copy, which holds only in-frame ones; the method was immunoSEQ multiplex PCR. The table has 150,000 to 200,000 clones, approximately 80% seen once. Sequencing used PBMCs or T cells enriched from blood (not recorded which). This sequence joins TRBV24-1 and TRBJ1-5; weak D call: TRBD1 (6 bases). The clonotype was recovered from a man over 45 who had recovered from COVID-19. CDR3 sequence: CATGSAGDNQPQHF. The DNA for the CDR3 is TGTGCCACCGGCTCGGCAGGGGACAATCAGCCCCAGCATTTT.